This T cell receptor beta chain was sequenced during a study of T cell changes during pregnancy in multiple sclerosis. Assay used: immunoSEQ multiplex PCR; TCRdb lists only in-frame clones, some missing. In the table there are some 60,000 clones, just over 90% of which are singletons. The receptor comes from a female donor in good health, enrolled as a control in a pregnancy study. The sequenced sample was peripheral blood, obtained in the first trimester of pregnancy.

CDR3 coding DNA: TGTGCCACCAGCAGAACTACGGACAGCGAGCAGTACTTC. The encoded protein is CATSRTTDSEQYF. The rearrangement uses TRBV15 and TRBJ2-7; TRBD1 might be the D (6 bases). The germline V gene encodes CDR1 LNHNV and CDR2 YYDKDF (reference sequence). The V gene lost 2 bases and the J gene lost 6 bases, with 11 bases spanning the gap. The CDR3 sequence is 13 residues long.